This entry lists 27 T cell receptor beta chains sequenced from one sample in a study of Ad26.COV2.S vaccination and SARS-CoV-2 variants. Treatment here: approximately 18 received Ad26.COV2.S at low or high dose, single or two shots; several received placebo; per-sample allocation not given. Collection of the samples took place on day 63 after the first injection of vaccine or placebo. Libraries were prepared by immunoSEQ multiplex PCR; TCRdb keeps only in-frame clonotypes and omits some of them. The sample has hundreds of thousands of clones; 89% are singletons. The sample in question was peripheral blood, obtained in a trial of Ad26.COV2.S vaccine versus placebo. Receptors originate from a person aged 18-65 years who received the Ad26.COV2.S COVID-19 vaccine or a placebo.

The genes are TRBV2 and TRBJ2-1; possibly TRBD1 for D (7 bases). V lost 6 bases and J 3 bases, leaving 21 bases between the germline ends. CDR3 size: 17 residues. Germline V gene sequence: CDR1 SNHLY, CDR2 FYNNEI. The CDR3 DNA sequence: TGTGCCAGCAGGGGAGGACAGGTTGGGGGGTACTACAATGAGCAGTTCTTC. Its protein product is CASRGGQVGGYYNEQFF.

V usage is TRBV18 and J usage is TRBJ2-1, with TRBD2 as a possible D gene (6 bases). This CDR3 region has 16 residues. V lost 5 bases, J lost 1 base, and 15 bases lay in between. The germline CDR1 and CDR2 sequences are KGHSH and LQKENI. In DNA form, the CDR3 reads TGTGCCAGCTCAAATATGAGGAGCGGGTCCTACAATGAGCAGTTCTTC. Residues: CASSNMRSGSYNEQFF.

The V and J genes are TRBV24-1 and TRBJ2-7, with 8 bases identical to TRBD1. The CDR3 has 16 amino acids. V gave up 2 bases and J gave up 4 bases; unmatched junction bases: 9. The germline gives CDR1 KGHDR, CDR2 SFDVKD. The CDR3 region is CATSDSTGAPFYEQYF. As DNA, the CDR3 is TGTGCCACCAGTGATTCGACAGGGGCCCCCTTTTACGAGCAGTACTTC.

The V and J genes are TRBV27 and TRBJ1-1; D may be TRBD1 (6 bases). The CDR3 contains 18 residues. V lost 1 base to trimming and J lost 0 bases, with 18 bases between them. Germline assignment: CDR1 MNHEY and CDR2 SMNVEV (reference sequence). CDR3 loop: CASSLFFYETGMNTEAFF. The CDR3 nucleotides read TGTGCCAGCAGTTTATTTTTTTATGAGACAGGAATGAACACTGAAGCTTTCTTT.

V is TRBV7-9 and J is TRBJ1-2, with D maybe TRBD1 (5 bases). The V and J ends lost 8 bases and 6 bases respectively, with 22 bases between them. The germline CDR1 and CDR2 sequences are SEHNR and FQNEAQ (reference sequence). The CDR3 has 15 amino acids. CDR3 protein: CASEPGGLYRNGYTF. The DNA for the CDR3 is TGTGCCAGCGAACCGGGGGGACTGTACAGAAATGGCTACACCTTC.

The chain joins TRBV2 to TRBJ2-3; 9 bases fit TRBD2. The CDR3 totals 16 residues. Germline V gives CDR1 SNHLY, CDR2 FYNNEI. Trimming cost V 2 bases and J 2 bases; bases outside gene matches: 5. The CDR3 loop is CASSEFAGGDTDTQYF. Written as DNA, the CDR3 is TGTGCCAGCAGTGAATTTGCGGGAGGGGACACAGATACGCAGTATTTT.

CDR3 region: CASTRGWDTQYF. The CDR3 DNA is TGTGCCAGCACCCGGGGGTGGGATACGCAGTATTTT. The chain combines TRBV6-6 with TRBJ2-3, with D perhaps matching TRBD2 (6 bases). The CDR3 is made up of 12 amino acids. V lost 7 bases and J 6 bases, leaving 11 bases between the germline ends. CDR1 is MNHNY, CDR2 SVGAGI, per germline (reference sequence).

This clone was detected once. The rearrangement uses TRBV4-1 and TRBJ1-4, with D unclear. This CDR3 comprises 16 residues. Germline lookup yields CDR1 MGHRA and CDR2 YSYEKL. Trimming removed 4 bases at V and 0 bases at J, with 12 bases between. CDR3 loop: CASSLGPGSTNEKLFF. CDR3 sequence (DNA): TGCGCCAGCAGCCTAGGGCCGGGTTCAACTAATGAAAAACTGTTTTTT.

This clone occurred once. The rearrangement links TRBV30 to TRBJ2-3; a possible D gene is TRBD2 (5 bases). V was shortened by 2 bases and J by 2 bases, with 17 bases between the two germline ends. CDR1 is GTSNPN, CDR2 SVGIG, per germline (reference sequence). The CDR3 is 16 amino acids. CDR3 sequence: CAWSRGSYRDTDTQYF. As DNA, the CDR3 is TGTGCCTGGAGTCGGGGTAGTTACAGAGACACAGATACGCAGTATTTT. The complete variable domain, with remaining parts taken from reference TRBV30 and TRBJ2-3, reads SQTIHQWPATLVQPVGSPLSLECTVEGTSNPNLYWYRQAAGRGLQLLFYSVGIGQISSEVPQNLSASRPQDRQFILSSKKLLLSDSGFYLCAWSRGSYRDTDTQYFGPGTRLTVL.

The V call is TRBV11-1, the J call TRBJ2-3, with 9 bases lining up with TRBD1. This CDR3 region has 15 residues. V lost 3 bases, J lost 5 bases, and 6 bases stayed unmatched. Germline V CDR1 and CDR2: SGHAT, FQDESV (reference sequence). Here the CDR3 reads CASSFTQGAGDTQYF. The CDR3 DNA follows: TGTGCCAGCAGCTTTACACAGGGGGCAGGAGATACGCAGTATTTT.

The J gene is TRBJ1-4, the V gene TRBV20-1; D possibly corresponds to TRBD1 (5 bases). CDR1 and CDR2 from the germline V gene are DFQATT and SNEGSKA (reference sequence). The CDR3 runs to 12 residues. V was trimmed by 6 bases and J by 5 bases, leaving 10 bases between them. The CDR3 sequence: CSASGDNEKLFF. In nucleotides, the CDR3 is TGCAGTGCAAGTGGGGACAATGAAAAACTGTTTTTT.

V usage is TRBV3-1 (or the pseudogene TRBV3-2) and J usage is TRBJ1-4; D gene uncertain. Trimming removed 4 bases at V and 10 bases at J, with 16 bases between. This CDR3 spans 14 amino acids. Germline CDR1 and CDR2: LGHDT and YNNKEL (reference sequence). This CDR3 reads CASSPLVGEAKLFF. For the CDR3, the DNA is TGTGCCAGCAGCCCACTGGTTGGGGAGGCAAAACTGTTTTTT.

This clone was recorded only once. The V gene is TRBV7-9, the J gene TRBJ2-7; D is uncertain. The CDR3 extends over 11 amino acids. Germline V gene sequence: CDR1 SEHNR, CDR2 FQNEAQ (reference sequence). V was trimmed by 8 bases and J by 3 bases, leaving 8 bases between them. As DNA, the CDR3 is TGTGCCAGCGCCGGAGTCTACGAGCAGTACGTC. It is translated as CASAGVYEQYV.

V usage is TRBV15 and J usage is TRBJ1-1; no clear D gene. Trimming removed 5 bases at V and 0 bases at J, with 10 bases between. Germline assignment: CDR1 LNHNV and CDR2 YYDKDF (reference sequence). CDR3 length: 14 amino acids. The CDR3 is CATSETLLNTEAFF. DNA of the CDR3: TGTGCCACCAGCGAAACCCTTTTGAACACTGAAGCTTTCTTT.

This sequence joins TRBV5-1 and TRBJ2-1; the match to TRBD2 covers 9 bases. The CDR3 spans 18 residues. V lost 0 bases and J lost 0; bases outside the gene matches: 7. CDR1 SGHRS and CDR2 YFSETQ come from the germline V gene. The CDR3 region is CASSLVSSGESSYNEQFF. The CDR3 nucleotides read TGCGCCAGCAGCTTGGTTTCTAGCGGGGAATCCTCCTACAATGAGCAGTTCTTC.

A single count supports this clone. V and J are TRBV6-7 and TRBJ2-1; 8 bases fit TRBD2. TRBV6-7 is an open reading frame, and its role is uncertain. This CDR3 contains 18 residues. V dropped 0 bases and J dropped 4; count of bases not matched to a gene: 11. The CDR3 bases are TGTGCCAGCAGTTACTCGATGGCCCCCGGGGGGGGTTACAATGAGCAGTTCTTC. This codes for CASSYSMAPGGGYNEQFF.

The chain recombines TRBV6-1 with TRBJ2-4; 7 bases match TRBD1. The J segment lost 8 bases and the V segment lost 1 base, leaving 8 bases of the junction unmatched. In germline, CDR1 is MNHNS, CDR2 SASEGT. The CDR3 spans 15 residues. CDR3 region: CASSEVGGQGDIQYF. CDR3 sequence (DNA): TGTGCCAGCAGTGAAGTTGGAGGTCAGGGGGACATTCAGTACTTC.

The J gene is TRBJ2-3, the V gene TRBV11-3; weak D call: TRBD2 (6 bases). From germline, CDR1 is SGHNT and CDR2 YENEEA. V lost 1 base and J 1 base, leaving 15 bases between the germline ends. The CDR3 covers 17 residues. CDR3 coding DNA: TGTGCCAGCAGCTTAGGGAGGAGGGAGGAGCGCACAGATACGCAGTATTTT. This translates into CASSLGRREERTDTQYF.

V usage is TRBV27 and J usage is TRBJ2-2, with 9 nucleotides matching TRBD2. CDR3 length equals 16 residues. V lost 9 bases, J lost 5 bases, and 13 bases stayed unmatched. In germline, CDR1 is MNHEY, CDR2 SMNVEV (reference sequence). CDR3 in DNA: TGTGCCAGGATCTTCCTAGCGGGACCAACAACCGGGGAGCTGTTTTTT. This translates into CARIFLAGPTTGELFF.

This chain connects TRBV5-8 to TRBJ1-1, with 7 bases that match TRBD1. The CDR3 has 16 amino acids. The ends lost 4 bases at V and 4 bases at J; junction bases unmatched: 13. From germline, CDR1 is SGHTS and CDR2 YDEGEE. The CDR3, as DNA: TGTGCCAGCAGCGACCGGGACAGCACGTTGGCCACTGAAGCTTTCTTT. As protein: CASSDRDSTLATEAFF.

The CDR3 here is CASNRQGNEQFF. DNA for the CDR3: TGTGCCAGCAACCGACAGGGCAATGAGCAGTTCTTC. V usage is TRBV9 and J usage is TRBJ2-1; 7 bases map to TRBD1. The CDR3 contains 12 residues. After removal of 6 bases from V and 6 bases from J, the junction contained 3 bases not matched to a gene. CDR1 and CDR2 from the germline V gene are SGDLS and YYNGEE. Supplemented by reference TRBV9 and TRBJ2-1, the full variable domain reads DSGVTQTPKHLITATGQRVTLRCSPRSGDLSVYWYQQSLDQGLQFLIQYYNGEERAKGNILERFSAQQFPDLHSELNLSSLELGDSALYFCASNRQGNEQFFGPGTRLTVL.

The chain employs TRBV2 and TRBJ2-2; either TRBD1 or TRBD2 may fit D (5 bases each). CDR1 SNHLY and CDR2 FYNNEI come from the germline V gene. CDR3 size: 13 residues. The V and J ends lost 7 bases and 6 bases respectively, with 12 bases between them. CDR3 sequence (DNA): TGTGCCAGCACTCTCGTGGGGGCCGGGGAGCTGTTTTTT. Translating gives CASTLVGAGELFF.

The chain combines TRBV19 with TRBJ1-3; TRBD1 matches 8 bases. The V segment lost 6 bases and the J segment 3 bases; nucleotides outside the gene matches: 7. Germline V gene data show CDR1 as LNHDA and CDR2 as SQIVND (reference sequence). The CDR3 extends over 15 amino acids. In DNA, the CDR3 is TGTGCCAGTAGGAAGCAGGGGGCCGTTGGAAACACCATATATTTT. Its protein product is CASRKQGAVGNTIYF.

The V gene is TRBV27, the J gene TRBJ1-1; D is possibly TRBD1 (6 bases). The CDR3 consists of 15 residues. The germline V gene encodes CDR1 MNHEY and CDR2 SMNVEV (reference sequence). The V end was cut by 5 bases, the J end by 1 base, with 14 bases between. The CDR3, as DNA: TGTGCCAGCAGTAGATCGGGACAAACGAACACTGAAGCTTTCTTT. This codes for CASSRSGQTNTEAFF.

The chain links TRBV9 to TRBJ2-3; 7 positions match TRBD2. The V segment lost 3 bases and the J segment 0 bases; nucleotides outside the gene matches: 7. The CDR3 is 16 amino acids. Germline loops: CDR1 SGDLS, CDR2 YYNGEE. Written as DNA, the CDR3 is TGTGCCAGCAGCGCGTTTAGCGGGTCTAGCACAGATACGCAGTATTTT. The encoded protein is CASSAFSGSSTDTQYF.

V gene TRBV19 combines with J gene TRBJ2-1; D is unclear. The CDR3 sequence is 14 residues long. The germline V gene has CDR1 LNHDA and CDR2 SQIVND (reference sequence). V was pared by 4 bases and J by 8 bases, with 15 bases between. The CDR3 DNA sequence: TGTGCCAGTAGTACTCCCGCCCCACTCGATGAGCAGTTCTTC. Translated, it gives CASSTPAPLDEQFF. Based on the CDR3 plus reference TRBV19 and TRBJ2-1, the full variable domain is DGGITQSPKYLFRKEGQNVTLSCEQNLNHDAMYWYRQDPGQGLRLIYYSQIVNDFQKGDIAEGYSVSREKKESFPLTVTSAQKNPTAFYLCASSTPAPLDEQFFGPGTRLTVL.

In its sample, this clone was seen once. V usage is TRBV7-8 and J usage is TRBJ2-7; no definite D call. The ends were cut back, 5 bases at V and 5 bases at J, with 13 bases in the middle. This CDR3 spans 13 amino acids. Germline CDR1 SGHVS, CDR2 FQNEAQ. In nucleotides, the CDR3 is TGTGCCAGCAGCCCTATGGGGTTAGACGAGCAGTACGTC. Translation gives CASSPMGLDEQYV.